This TCR beta chain was obtained from a study of spatial heterogeneity in lung cancer. V was pared by 5 bases and J by 7 bases, with 18 bases between. The germline V gene encodes CDR1 SQVTM and CDR2 ANQGSEA. The CDR3 totals 13 residues. TCRdb re-called the 5' RACE reads through MiXCR, storing one row per CDR3 protein. This table holds tens of thousands of distinct CDR3 sequences, roughly 15% found once. Time point: sample taken at primary tumor resection. Whole RNA obtained from tumor, nontumor lung or frozen PBMC underwent sequencing without sorting. This chain uses TRBV29-1 with TRBJ2-7, with D possibly being TRBD1 or TRBD2 (5 bases each). Sequenced here: PBMCs, sampled at surgery. This TCR derives from a male donor with early-stage non-small cell lung cancer. The CDR3 region has the DNA TGCAGCGTTCACCCCGGGACCGGGCGGGAGCAGTACTTC. Protein sequence: CSVHPGTGREQYF.